This T cell receptor (beta chain) was documented in a study of cytomegalovirus exposure and HLA in healthy donors. Study-level points and caveats: For most TCR beta V segments, an earlier analysis put the productive rate at about 90% or about 30% of the time. In a later analysis, about 17,000 TCR beta sequences were associated with HLA alleles at 0.05 false discovery rate. When a later analysis was performed, an Asian-associated ancestry cluster reportedly had fewer N-insertions than the roughly 730-donor mean.

Of note for this clone: Its antigen is unknown.

The CDR3 is 16 residues long. Germline lookup yields CDR1 SGHNT and CDR2 YYREEE (reference sequence). V lost 3 bases and J 3 bases, leaving 19 bases between the germline ends. Primers: 60 Vbeta forward and 13 Jbeta reverse. Clones were read by immunoSEQ multiplex PCR, and TCRdb kept only the in-frame ones, dropping some. The sample has about 170,000 clones; almost 80% are singletons. The V gene is TRBV5-4, the J gene TRBJ2-7, with D possibly matching TRBD2 (6 bases). Sequencing used PBMCs. This clonotype was obtained from a woman between 45 and 60 years old in good health and CMV-seropositive. The CDR3: CASSSESSVPHYEQYF. The CDR3, as DNA: TGTGCCAGCAGCTCGGAGTCTAGCGTACCCCACTACGAGCAGTACTTC.